One and the same sample provided the 17 T cell receptor beta chains below, sequenced in a study of identical twins' blood T cells. One entry per CDR3 protein results from TCRdb running MiXCR on the 5' RACE reads. The sample holds a few hundred thousand distinct CDR3 sequences; about 28% are singletons and the top ten take more than 5.5%. The sequencing input was PBMCs. The receptors were sampled from a woman between 18 and 55 years old in good health.

The table lists this clonotype with a few counts. This could be a read error, since a much larger clone is one nucleotide away. The chain uses TRBV7-9 and TRBJ1-2, with a tentative D call TRBD1 (5 bases). Germline V CDR1 and CDR2: SEHNR, FQNEAQ (reference sequence). This CDR3 comprises 12 residues. The germline V and J ends were trimmed by 6 bases and 9 bases, with 14 bases remaining between them. The CDR3 loop is CASSEGRDRYTF. The CDR3 DNA reads as TGTGCCAGCAGTGAGGGACGGGATCGCTACACCTTC.

The CDR3 DNA follows: TGTGCCAGCAGCCAACCGGGCGTTGACACTGAAGCTTTCTTT. This translates into CASSQPGVDTEAFF. The genes are TRBV3-1 and TRBJ1-1; D call uncertain. CDR1 is LGHDT, CDR2 YNNKEL, per germline (reference sequence). This CDR3 is 14 amino acids long. Between the trimmed V and J ends, which lost 2 bases and 3 bases, there was a span of 10 bases.

The J gene is TRBJ2-7, the V gene TRBV29-1; TRBD1 matches at 9 bases. Trimming at V came to 4 bases and at J to 6 bases, leaving 19 bases not matched to a gene. The CDR3 has 17 residues. Germline CDR1 SQVTM, CDR2 ANQGSEA. The CDR3 loop reads CSVVTRTRGTGQAEQYF. The CDR3 DNA sequence: TGCAGCGTTGTAACGCGAACAAGAGGGACAGGGCAGGCCGAGCAGTACTTC.

There are a few counts of this clonotype. This chain uses TRBV7-9 with TRBJ1-2, with D tentatively TRBD1 (5 bases). This CDR3 is 12 amino acids long. Trimming removed 2 bases from V and 7 bases from J, with 8 bases in between. CDR1 and CDR2 (germline): SEHNR, FQNEAQ (reference sequence). CDR3 region: CASSLTGRGYTF. The CDR3 bases are TGTGCCAGCAGCTTAACGGGACGTGGCTACACCTTC. Complete variable domain (other parts from reference TRBV7-9 and TRBJ1-2): DTGVSQNPRHKITKRGQNVTFRCDPISEHNRLYWYRQTLGQGPEFLTYFQNEAQLEKSRLLSDRFSAERPKGSFSTLEIQRTEQGDSAMYLCASSLTGRGYTFGSGTRLTVV.

The V gene is TRBV28, the J gene TRBJ1-5; 8 nucleotides agree with TRBD1. The germline CDR1 and CDR2 sequences are MDHEN and SYDVKM. V was clipped by 3 bases and J by 6 bases; unmatched bases: 7. The CDR3 consists of 15 residues. The CDR3 region has the DNA TGTGCCAGCAGTTTCGGACAGGGAGGAATTCAGCCCCAGCATTTT. Translating it yields CASSFGQGGIQPQHF.

As concerns this clonotype: At one end, the junction sequence differs from germline, possibly due to a read error. The chain carries TRBV19 and TRBJ1-5; tentatively, D is TRBD1 (5 bases). This CDR3 is 15 amino acids long. Germline CDR1 reads LNHDA; CDR2 reads SQIVND (reference sequence). CDR3 DNA sequence: TGTGCCAGTATCGAATACGGGGGGTCAAATCGGCCCCAGCATTTT. Translated, it gives CASIEYGGSNRPQHF.

The V gene is TRBV20-1, the J gene TRBJ2-3; no definite D call. The germline gives CDR1 DFQATT, CDR2 SNEGSKA (reference sequence). Trimming removed 5 bases from V and 3 bases from J, with 12 bases in between. CDR3 length: 13 residues. The CDR3 DNA sequence: TGCAGTGCTCTTTCCCAGTGGACAGATACGCAGTATTTT. Amino acid sequence: CSALSQWTDTQYF.

CDR3 protein: CASSAEANQPQHF. The CDR3 coding sequence is TGTGCCAGCAGCGCCGAGGCCAATCAGCCCCAGCATTTT. The rearrangement joins TRBV9 to TRBJ1-5, with no clear D. The germline gives CDR1 SGDLS, CDR2 YYNGEE. Trimming took 3 bases from V and 3 from J, leaving 7 bases between them. The CDR3 spans 13 residues.

The rearrangement uses TRBV19 and TRBJ1-1; 8 bases align to TRBD1. CDR1 LNHDA and CDR2 SQIVND come from the germline V gene (reference sequence). J lost 5 bases, V lost 6 bases, and 14 bases had no gene match. The CDR3 has 16 amino acids. CDR3 in amino acids: CASRPRDRGLRTEAFF. The DNA of the CDR3 is TGTGCCAGTAGGCCAAGAGACAGGGGATTACGAACTGAAGCTTTCTTT. The variable domain in full, with the rest retrieved from reference TRBV19 and TRBJ1-1, is DGGITQSPKYLFRKEGQNVTLSCEQNLNHDAMYWYRQDPGQGLRLIYYSQIVNDFQKGDIAEGYSVSREKKESFPLTVTSAQKNPTAFYLCASRPRDRGLRTEAFFGQGTRLTVV.

The rearrangement uses TRBV5-8 and TRBJ1-5; TRBD1 might be the D (6 bases). Deletions cut 0 bases from V and 3 bases from J, with 16 bases between. Germline CDR1 reads SGHTS; CDR2 reads YDEGEE. This CDR3 contains 17 residues. The chain's CDR3 is CASSLAKAGGHNQPQHF. The CDR3 region has the DNA TGTGCCAGCAGCTTGGCCAAGGCTGGGGGCCACAATCAGCCCCAGCATTTT.

J is TRBJ2-1 and V is TRBV3-1, with 7 bases lining up with TRBD2. The CDR3 has 17 residues. V lost 4 bases to trimming and J lost 7 bases; unmatched junction nucleotides: 16. The germline gives CDR1 LGHDT, CDR2 YNNKEL (reference sequence). The CDR3 DNA follows: TGTGCCAGCAGCCTAGCCGCCGGGGGGACCAGAAGAAATGAGCAGTTCTTC. Protein: CASSLAAGGTRRNEQFF.

This clonotype was recorded many times. The J gene is TRBJ1-2, the V gene TRBV29-1; TRBD1 agrees at 7 bases. The junction had 13 bases not matched to a gene; V was cut back by 7 bases and J by 8 bases. This CDR3 comprises 13 residues. Per germline, CDR1 SQVTM and CDR2 ANQGSEA. The CDR3 coding sequence is TGCAGCGCGAGCAATACAGGGGTACGCGGCTACACCTTC. It is translated as CSASNTGVRGYTF.

Worth noting for this clonotype: At one end the junction does not follow the germline gene, possibly because of a read error. This chain connects TRBV20-1 to TRBJ2-3, with D maybe TRBD1 (5 bases). The CDR3 is 13 amino acids. CDR1 and CDR2 (germline): DFQATT, SNEGSKA (reference sequence). The CDR3 DNA follows: TGCAGCAAAAGACGAATGATCACAGGTACGCAGTATTTT. Its translation: CSKRRMITGTQYF.

A few counts support this clonotype. CDR3 protein: CASNGLGDTEAFF. The DNA of the CDR3 is TGTGCCAGCAACGGACTGGGAGACACTGAAGCTTTCTTT. The J gene is TRBJ1-1, the V gene TRBV3-1, with D unclear. V was pared by 7 bases and J by 3 bases, with 12 bases between. The CDR3 loop spans 13 amino acids. Germline-derived CDR1 and CDR2 are LGHDT and YNNKEL (reference sequence).

This clonotype occurred a few times. The chain recombines TRBV25-1 with TRBJ1-5; D may be TRBD1 (6 bases). V was pared by 5 bases and J by 6 bases, with 14 bases between. Germline-derived CDR1 and CDR2 are MGHDK and SYGVNS. This CDR3 spans 14 amino acids. CDR3 sequence: CASSTPGTSQPQHF. The CDR3 bases are TGTGCCAGCAGTACCCCCGGGACATCTCAGCCCCAGCATTTT.

The J gene is TRBJ2-2, the V gene TRBV9; tentatively, D is TRBD1 (6 bases). The germline CDR1 and CDR2 sequences are SGDLS and YYNGEE. The CDR3 totals 16 residues. Trimming removed 1 base from V and 3 bases from J, with 13 bases in between. The DNA for the CDR3 is TGTGCCAGCAGCGTATGGGCAGGGGAGTACACCGGGGAGCTGTTTTTT. Its protein product is CASSVWAGEYTGELFF.

In its sample, this clonotype was seen a few times. J is TRBJ2-1 and V is TRBV29-1; 8 nucleotides line up with TRBD1. The CDR3 is 11 residues long. Germline assignment: CDR1 SQVTM and CDR2 ANQGSEA. With 6 bases clipped from V and 8 bases from J, the junction kept 3 bases outside the gene matches. Here the CDR3 reads CSVKTGDEQFF. Here the CDR3 DNA reads TGCAGCGTCAAGACAGGGGATGAGCAGTTCTTC.